Each of the 5 T cell receptor beta chains below was sequenced from the same sample in a study of technical replicates of blood from a handful of donors. Sequencing was performed with immunoSEQ multiplex PCR; in TCRdb, only in-frame clones are kept and a portion is missing. The profile shows under 85,000 clones, approximately 96% of them singletons. Sequenced input: T cells isolated from PBMCs. The receptors originated from a human donor in good health.

The rearrangement uses TRBV9 and TRBJ1-1; TRBD1 might be the D (6 bases). Trimming took 6 bases from V and 2 from J, leaving 11 bases between them. This CDR3 has 13 residues. CDR1 is SGDLS and CDR2 is YYNGEE in the germline V gene. CDR3 sequence: CASTGQLNTEAFF. CDR3 DNA: TGTGCCAGCACTGGACAGTTAAACACTGAAGCTTTCTTT.

This chain connects TRBV7-9 to TRBJ2-5; D is possibly TRBD2 (5 bases). Per germline, CDR1 SEHNR and CDR2 FQNEAQ (reference sequence). V was trimmed by 1 base and J by 7 bases, leaving 13 bases between them. The CDR3 length is 14 residues. The CDR3 loop is CASSLVVRVGTQYF. The CDR3 coding sequence is TGTGCCAGCAGCTTAGTGGTGCGGGTCGGGACCCAGTACTTC.

Remarks on this clone: The germline gene is not matched at one end of the junction; a read error may be the cause. The chain uses TRBV18 and TRBJ1-2, with a tentative D call TRBD1 (6 bases). Germline V lookup: CDR1 KGHSH, CDR2 LQKENI. The CDR3 is made up of 13 amino acids. CDR3 residues: CASSPLGRDSYTF. The CDR3 DNA is TGTGCCAGCTCTCCACTGGGCAGGGACAGCTACACCTTC.

The gene calls are TRBV9 and TRBJ2-1; 9 bases fit TRBD2. With V trimmed by 0 bases and J by 5 bases, 6 bases remained unmatched. This CDR3 spans 16 amino acids. Germline loops: CDR1 SGDLS, CDR2 YYNGEE. The CDR3 here is CASSVDRRLADNEQFF. The CDR3 coding sequence is TGTGCCAGCAGCGTAGATAGGAGACTAGCGGACAATGAGCAGTTCTTC.

The gene calls are TRBV6-5 and TRBJ1-5; perhaps TRBD1 as D (6 bases). The germline V gene has CDR1 MNHEY and CDR2 SVGAGI. The CDR3 totals 15 residues. Trimming pared 6 bases from V and 4 bases from J, leaving 16 bases between. CDR3 bases: TGTGCCAGCAGCCCTAACAGGGCAAATAATCAGCCCCAGCATTTT. Its translation: CASSPNRANNQPQHF.